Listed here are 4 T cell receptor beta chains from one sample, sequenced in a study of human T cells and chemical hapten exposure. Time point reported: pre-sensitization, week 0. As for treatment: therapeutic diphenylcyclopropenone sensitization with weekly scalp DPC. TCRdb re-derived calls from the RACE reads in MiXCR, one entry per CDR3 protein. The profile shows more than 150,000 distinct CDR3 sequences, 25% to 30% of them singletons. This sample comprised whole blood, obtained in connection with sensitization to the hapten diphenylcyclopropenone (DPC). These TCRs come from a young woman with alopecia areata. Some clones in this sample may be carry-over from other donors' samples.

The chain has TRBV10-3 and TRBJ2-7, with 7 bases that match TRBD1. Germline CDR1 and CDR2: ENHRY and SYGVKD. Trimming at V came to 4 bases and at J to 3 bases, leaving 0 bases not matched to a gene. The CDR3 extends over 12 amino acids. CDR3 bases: TGTGCCATCAGTGGGACAGGCTACGAGCAGTACTTC. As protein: CAISGTGYEQYF.

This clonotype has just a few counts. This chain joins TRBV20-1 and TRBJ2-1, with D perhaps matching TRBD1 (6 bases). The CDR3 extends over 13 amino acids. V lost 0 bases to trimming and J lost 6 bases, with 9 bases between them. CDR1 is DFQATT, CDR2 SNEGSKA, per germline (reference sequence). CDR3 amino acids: CSARDLQGNEQFF. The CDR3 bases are TGCAGTGCTAGAGATCTACAGGGCAATGAGCAGTTCTTC.

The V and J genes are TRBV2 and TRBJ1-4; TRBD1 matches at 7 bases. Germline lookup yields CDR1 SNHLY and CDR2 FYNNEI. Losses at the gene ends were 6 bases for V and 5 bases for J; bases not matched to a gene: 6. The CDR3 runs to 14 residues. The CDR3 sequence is CASRDRRPNEKLFF. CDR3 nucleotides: TGTGCCAGCAGGGACAGGCGCCCGAATGAAAAACTGTTTTTT.

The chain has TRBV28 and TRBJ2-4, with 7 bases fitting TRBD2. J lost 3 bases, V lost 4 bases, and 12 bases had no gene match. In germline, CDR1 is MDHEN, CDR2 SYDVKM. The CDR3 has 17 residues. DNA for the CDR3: TGTGCCAGCAGTTCACCCGCTGGGAGGGAGGGCAAAAACATTCAGTACTTC. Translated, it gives CASSSPAGREGKNIQYF.